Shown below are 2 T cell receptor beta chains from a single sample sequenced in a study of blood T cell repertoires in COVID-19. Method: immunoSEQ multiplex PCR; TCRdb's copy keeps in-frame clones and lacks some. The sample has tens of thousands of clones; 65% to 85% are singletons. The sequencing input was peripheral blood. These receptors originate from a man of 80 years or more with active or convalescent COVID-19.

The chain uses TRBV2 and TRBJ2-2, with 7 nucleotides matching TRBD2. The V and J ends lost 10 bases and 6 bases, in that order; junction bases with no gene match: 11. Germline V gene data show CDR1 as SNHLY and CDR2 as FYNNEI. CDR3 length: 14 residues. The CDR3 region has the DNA TGTGCCAAAGGCGGGCTAGCGGAATCCGGGGAGCTGTTTTTT. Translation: CAKGGLAESGELFF. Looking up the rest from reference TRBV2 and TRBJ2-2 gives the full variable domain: EPEVTQTPSHQVTQMGQEVILRCVPISNHLYFYWYRQILGQKVEFLVSFYNNEISEKSEIFDDQFSVERPDGSNFTLKIRSTKLEDSAMYFCAKGGLAESGELFFGEGSRLTVL.

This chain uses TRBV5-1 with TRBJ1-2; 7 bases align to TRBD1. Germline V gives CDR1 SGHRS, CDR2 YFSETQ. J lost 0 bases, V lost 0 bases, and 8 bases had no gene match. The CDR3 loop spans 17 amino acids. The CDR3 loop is CASSLGDRRTTNYGYTF. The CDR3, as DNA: TGCGCCAGCAGCTTGGGGGACAGACGAACTACTAACTATGGCTACACCTTC.